The rows below give T cell receptor beta chains drawn from one sample of a study of blood T cells in healthy people across ages. Each CDR3 protein is one row after TCRdb ran MiXCR on the 5' RACE reads. The sample consists of approximately 850,000 distinct CDR3 sequences, under 55% of them appearing once. Material for sequencing was blood. Receptor source: a man between 60 and 75 years old in good health. Both conserved end residues are part of each CDR3. The D gene is left open where the match is weak. Size is omitted from some rows. Given values are once, few, many or a class for expanded clones.

>TRBV28|TRBD2|.|TRBJ2-1
CASSFTLAGNNEQFF
TGTGCCAGCAGTTTTACCCTAGCGGGCAATAATGAGCAGTTCTTC
>TRBV12-3/TRBV12-4|.|few|TRBJ2-5
CASLGGEGETQYF
TGTGCCAGTTTAGGGGGGGAGGGAGAGACCCAGTACTTC
>TRBV10-2|TRBD2|.|TRBJ2-7
CASRVSGGAYEQYF
TGCGCCAGCAGGGTCTCGGGGGGGGCCTACGAGCAGTACTTC
>TRBV5-1|.|many|TRBJ2-5
CASSLDFWETQYF
TGCGCCAGCAGCTTGGATTTTTGGGAGACCCAGTACTTC
>TRBV7-8|.|.|TRBJ1-4
CASGRVTANEKLFF
TGTGCCAGCGGGCGCGTGACGGCTAATGAAAAACTGTTTTTT
>TRBV20-1|.|.|TRBJ1-1
CSASETNTEAFF
TGCAGTGCATCCGAGACGAACACTGAAGCTTTCTTT
>TRBV6-2/TRBV6-3|TRBD1|few|TRBJ2-7
CASSAKDRGPSSEQYF
TGTGCCAGCAGTGCCAAAGACAGGGGACCTTCGAGCGAGCAGTACTTC
>TRBV28|.|.|TRBJ2-7
CASSPEWAYEQYF
TGTGCCAGCAGTCCCGAGTGGGCCTACGAGCAGTACTTC
>TRBV7-2|.|.|TRBJ2-6
CASSFLQGNSGANVLTF
TGTGCCAGCAGCTTCCTACAGGGTAACTCTGGGGCCAACGTCCTGACTTTC
>TRBV12-3/TRBV12-4|.|few|TRBJ1-1
CASSPQHRAAGNTEAFF
TGTGCCAGCAGTCCTCAACATAGAGCCGCGGGTAACACTGAAGCTTTCTTT
>TRBV14|.|few|TRBJ2-3
CASSPLANTDTQYF
TGTGCCAGCAGCCCGTTAGCGAATACAGATACGCAGTATTTT
>TRBV20-1|.|.|TRBJ2-1
CSATDRDWSEQFF
TGCAGTGCTACTGACCGGGACTGGAGTGAGCAGTTCTTC
>TRBV6-2/TRBV6-3|TRBD1|.|TRBJ2-7
CASSYPKGQARLNEQYF
TGTGCCAGCAGTTACCCCAAAGGACAGGCCCGACTTAACGAGCAGTACTTC
>TRBV6-1|TRBD2|many|TRBJ2-7
CASSALAGGDEQYF
TGTGCCAGCAGCGCACTAGCGGGGGGCGACGAGCAGTACTTC
>TRBV12-3/TRBV12-4|TRBD1|few|TRBJ2-7
CASSPRQGNHEQYF
TGTGCCAGCAGCCCAAGACAGGGTAACCACGAGCAGTACTTC
>TRBV29-1|.|.|TRBJ2-3
CSVQPGATDTQYF
TGCAGCGTTCAGCCGGGGGCCACGGATACGCAGTATTTT
>TRBV10-3|TRBD1|few|TRBJ2-3
CAISQGANTDTQYF
TGTGCCATCAGCCAGGGGGCAAACACAGATACGCAGTATTTT
>TRBV9|.|many|TRBJ1-2
CASNPQRLMYGYTF
TGTGCCAGCAACCCACAGCGACTGATGTATGGCTACACCTTC
>TRBV27|TRBD1|.|TRBJ2-7
CASSSAGTAYEQYF
TGTGCCAGCAGTTCAGCCGGGACAGCATACGAGCAGTACTTC
>TRBV5-1|.|.|TRBJ2-3
CAGSLSSPADTQYF
TGCGCCGGCAGCTTGAGTTCGCCAGCGGATACGCAGTATTTT
>TRBV6-2/TRBV6-3|TRBD2|.|TRBJ2-2
CASSYPRLAGVVNTGELFF
TGTGCCAGCAGTTACCCGAGACTAGCGGGGGTCGTCAACACCGGGGAGCTGTTTTTT
>TRBV7-9|TRBD1|.|TRBJ1-5
CASSLALGQGNNQPQHF
TGTGCCAGCAGCTTAGCGTTGGGACAGGGAAACAATCAGCCCCAGCATTTT
>TRBV7-2|.|few|TRBJ2-7
CASSVRNSYEQYF
TGTGCCAGCAGCGTACGGAACTCCTACGAGCAGTACTTC
>TRBV10-3|.|many|TRBJ2-6
CAITGHGANVLTF
TGTGCCATCACTGGACATGGGGCCAACGTCCTGACTTTC
>TRBV6-2/TRBV6-3|.|.|TRBJ1-5
CASSYANNRQHF
TGTGCCAGCAGTTACGCGAACAATCGTCAGCATTTT
>TRBV5-1|TRBD1|.|TRBJ2-7
CASSVDRGIFYEQYF
TGCGCCAGCAGCGTGGACAGGGGGATCTTCTACGAGCAGTACTTC
>TRBV5-6|.|few|TRBJ2-5
CASSTFGQSLLEQYF
TGTGCCAGCAGTACTTTTGGGCAGTCCCTCCTGGAGCAGTACTTC
>TRBV10-1|TRBD1|.|TRBJ2-1
CASSDRDRGDNEQFF
TGCGCCAGCAGTGACCGGGACAGGGGGGACAATGAGCAGTTCTTC
>TRBV7-2|.|few|TRBJ1-2
CASSSPGLPSGGYTF
TGTGCCAGCAGCTCGCCGGGACTCCCGTCGGGTGGCTACACCTTC
>TRBV2|.|few|TRBJ1-1
CASGASQGGNTEAFF
TGTGCCAGCGGGGCCTCGCAGGGAGGGAACACTGAAGCTTTCTTT
>TRBV28|.|.|TRBJ2-5
CASSLRGLQTQYF
TGTGCCAGCAGTTTAAGGGGTTTACAGACCCAGTACTTC
>TRBV2|TRBD2|.|TRBJ2-5
CASGLAETQYF
TGTGCCAGCGGACTAGCGGAGACCCAGTACTTC
>TRBV28|.|.|TRBJ1-1
CASSGPRRNEAFF
TGTGCCAGCAGTGGACCCCGGAGGAATGAAGCTTTCTTT
>TRBV6-6|.|.|TRBJ1-1
CASSRVGRAEAFF
TGTGCCAGCAGCCGAGTAGGGAGAGCTGAAGCTTTCTTT
>TRBV3-1|.|few|TRBJ2-1
CASSQEWGSYNEQFF
TGTGCCAGCAGCCAAGAGTGGGGGTCCTACAATGAGCAGTTCTTC